This TCR beta chain was sequenced in a study of blood T cells in healthy people across ages. Study-wide results and caveats: Older age coincided with a roughly linear decline in TCR beta diversity per million T cells.

They isolated at least 6 million PBMCs from each sample. Remarks on this clonotype: Its antigen is undetermined.

Then a second PCR, running about 6 to 12 cycles, was carried out with a sample-barcoded 5' primer and a J-beta primer mix. TCRdb reprocessed the 5' RACE reads via MiXCR and lists one record per CDR3 protein. The data show hundreds of thousands of distinct CDR3 sequences, approximately 25% seen once. This CDR3 is 17 amino acids long. V lost 9 bases and J lost 0, with 21 bases in between. The data were also submitted as part of a second study, on T cells of mothers and their children. As reported in that work: The donor cohort consisted of three healthy Caucasian mothers and their six children.

This sequence was found in a boy aged 5-17 years in good health. The sample consisted of blood. J is TRBJ2-1 and V is TRBV12-3 or TRBV12-4, with no clear D. The CDR3 nucleotides read TGTGCCAGTGCGCCAAACCGGGCTCCGAGCTCCTACAATGAGCAGTTCTTC. Protein sequence: CASAPNRAPSSYNEQFF.